The T cell receptor beta chain described here comes from a study of read filtering for tumor transcriptome and immune sequencing. As for the study in general: Patients were 17 male and 11 to 15 female, mean age 65.9 years, range 47 to 80. Transcriptome libraries were built from DNase-treated RNA.

V was shortened by 6 bases and J by 7 bases, with 10 bases between the two germline ends. The CDR3 totals 12 residues. Germline V lookup: CDR1 MNHEY, CDR2 SVGEGT. The library was built from around 0.4 ug RNA with molecular barcoded adaptors for alpha/delta and beta/gamma chains. TCRdb redid the calling of the reads with MiXCR, one entry per CDR3 protein. This repertoire shows about a thousand distinct CDR3 sequences, over 65% found once; its top ten account for around 50%. Sampling of bone marrow took place during active disease in every patient. The sequence was collected from a donor aged 40 or older with multiple myeloma. This table probably holds off-target reads from a library built for another chain. The rearrangement joins TRBV6-2 or TRBV6-3 to TRBJ1-5; unclear D gene. The source material was a population of CD138-negative cells sorted from bone marrow. The CDR3 bases are TGTGCCAGCAGAACAACCAACCAGCCCCAGCATTTT. The encoded protein is CASRTTNQPQHF.